This T cell receptor beta chain was captured in a study of blood T cell repertoires in COVID-19. Study-wide context: Some COVID-19 samples were acute and others convalescent; all came from the United States, Italy and Spain. Sample material is recorded as cDNA or gDNA derived from T cells, B-cell-depleted T cells, or PBMCs.

This CDR3 comprises 16 residues. Trimming cost V 5 bases and J 4 bases, with 19 bases left between them. Germline V gene sequence: CDR1 MNHEY, CDR2 SVGEGT. In the original analysis: Reference gene primer amplification in the assay estimated nucleated cell counts. Libraries were prepared by immunoSEQ multiplex PCR; TCRdb keeps only in-frame clonotypes and omits some of them. From that table come the V and J calls and clone size; the DNA was used to work out D and trimming. The sample comprises around 87,000 clones, more than 65% of which are singletons, and 15% to 20% rests with the top ten. The source material was peripheral blood. The clonotype comes from a human donor in a cohort sampled during active COVID-19. J is TRBJ2-3 and V is TRBV6-2 or TRBV6-3, with no clear D. In DNA form, the CDR3 reads TGTGCCAGCAGTCCACAGAATTTCCCCGGTCCAGATACGCAGTATTTT. Encoded protein: CASSPQNFPGPDTQYF.